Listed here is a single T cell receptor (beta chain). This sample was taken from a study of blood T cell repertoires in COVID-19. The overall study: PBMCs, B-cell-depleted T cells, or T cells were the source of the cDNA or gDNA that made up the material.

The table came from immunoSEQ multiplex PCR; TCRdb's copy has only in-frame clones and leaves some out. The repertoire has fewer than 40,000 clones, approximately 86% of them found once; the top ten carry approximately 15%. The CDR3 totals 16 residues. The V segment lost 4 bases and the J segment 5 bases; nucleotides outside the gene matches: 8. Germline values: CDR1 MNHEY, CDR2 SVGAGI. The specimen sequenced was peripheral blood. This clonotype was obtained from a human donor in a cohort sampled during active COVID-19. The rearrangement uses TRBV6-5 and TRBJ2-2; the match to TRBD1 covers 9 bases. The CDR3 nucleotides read TGTGCCAGCAGTTCCGAGGGACAGGGAAGGACCGGGGAGCTGTTTTTT. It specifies CASSSEGQGRTGELFF.